These T cell receptor beta chains were read from a single sample in a study of T cell responses to AZD1222 COVID-19 vaccine. Repertoires were generated with immunoSEQ multiplex PCR, while TCRdb's copy carries only in-frame clones and drops some. The sample yields 200,000 or so clones, approximately 95% seen once. The sample consisted of peripheral blood, taken 28 days after the second AZD1222 dose. These receptors were taken from an adult who received the AZD1222 COVID-19 vaccine. CDR3s include the opening cysteine and the closing phenylalanine or tryptophan. D genes are given only for firm matches. For some rows the clone size is stated as once, few or many, or as a class when expanded; others skip it.

size,J,D,V,CDR3,DNA
.,TRBJ2-5,.,TRBV10-3,CASNLGGSGGETQYF,TGTGCCTCTAACCTGGGAGGCTCCGGGGGAGAGACCCAGTACTTC
.,TRBJ1-5,TRBD1,TRBV19,CASSTTGTVSNQPQHF,TGTGCCAGTAGTACAACCGGGACAGTGAGCAATCAGCCCCAGCATTTT
.,TRBJ1-2,TRBD1,TRBV7-9,CASSSGTGGNYGYTF,TGTGCCAGCAGCTCAGGGACAGGGGGTAACTATGGCTACACCTTC
.,TRBJ2-7,.,TRBV5-4,CASSLVPRNEQYF,TGTGCCAGCAGCTTGGTTCCTCGAAACGAGCAGTACTTC
.,TRBJ2-1,.,TRBV29-1,CSVDFSSYNEQFF,TGCAGCGTTGATTTCAGCTCCTACAATGAGCAGTTCTTC
.,TRBJ1-5,.,TRBV25-1,CASSETLSVQPQHF,TGTGCCAGCAGTGAAACCCTCTCGGTCCAGCCCCAGCATTTT
.,TRBJ2-1,TRBD2,TRBV25-1,CASSEYASGADNEQFF,TGTGCCAGCAGTGAATACGCTAGCGGGGCTGACAATGAGCAGTTCTTC
.,TRBJ1-6,TRBD1,TRBV27,CASSSEQRGLVYNSPLHF,TGTGCCAGCAGTTCTGAACAGAGGGGGCTAGTATATAATTCACCCCTCCACTTT
.,TRBJ1-2,.,TRBV4-2,CASSQDLAGGRLYSYGYTF,TGTGCCAGCAGCCAAGATTTGGCCGGGGGGCGCCTGTACTCCTATGGCTACACCTTC
.,TRBJ1-4,.,TRBV19,CASSGRKGNEKLFF,TGTGCCAGTAGTGGACGAAAGGGGAATGAAAAACTGTTTTTT
.,TRBJ1-1,.,TRBV7-6,CASSFQGIAFF,TGTGCCAGCAGCTTTCAGGGGATCGCTTTCTTT
.,TRBJ2-3,.,TRBV7-2,CASRHPTESNTQYF,TGTGCCAGCAGACACCCTACCGAATCAAATACGCAGTATTTT
.,TRBJ2-1,TRBD2,TRBV3-1/TRBV3-2,CASSHGGGPNEQFF,TGTGCCAGCAGCCACGGGGGGGGCCCCAATGAGCAGTTCTTC
.,TRBJ2-5,.,TRBV27,CASSFAGQETQYF,TGTGCCAGCAGTTTTGCAGGTCAAGAGACCCAGTACTTC
.,TRBJ2-1,.,TRBV2,CASGLDRVGKLSSEQFF,TGTGCCAGTGGCTTGGACCGTGTAGGGAAGCTTAGCAGTGAGCAGTTCTTC
.,TRBJ1-2,.,TRBV6-5,CASSTGTTKIYGYTF,TGTGCCAGCAGTACCGGGACCACAAAGATCTATGGCTACACCTTC
.,TRBJ1-6,TRBD1,TRBV5-1,CASSLGQDNSPLHF,TGCGCCAGCAGCTTAGGACAGGATAATTCACCCCTCCACTTT
.,TRBJ2-1,TRBD2,TRBV7-3,CASSRDYAVNNEQFF,TGTGCCAGCAGCCGGGACTATGCGGTAAACAATGAGCAGTTCTTC
.,TRBJ1-1,TRBD1,TRBV6-4,CASSDQGASTEAFF,TGTGCCAGCAGTGACCAGGGGGCCAGCACTGAAGCTTTCTTT
once,TRBJ2-7,.,TRBV18,CASSPLEGVTASYEQYF,TGTGCCAGCTCACCACTGGAGGGGGTGACGGCCTCCTACGAGCAGTACTTC